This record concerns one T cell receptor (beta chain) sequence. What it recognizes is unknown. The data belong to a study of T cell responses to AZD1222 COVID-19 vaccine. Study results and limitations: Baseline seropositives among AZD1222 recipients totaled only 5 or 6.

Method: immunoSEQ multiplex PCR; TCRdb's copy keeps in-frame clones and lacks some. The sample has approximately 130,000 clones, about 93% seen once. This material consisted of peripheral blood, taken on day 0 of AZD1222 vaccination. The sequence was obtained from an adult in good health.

The CDR3 DNA reads as TGCGCCAGCAGCGCGGTACGGGAGACCCAGTACTTC. Protein: CASSAVRETQYF. The chain has TRBV5-1 and TRBJ2-5; D is ambiguous. V dropped 4 bases and J dropped 5 bases, with 9 bases sitting between them. The CDR3 runs 12 residues. Germline lookup yields CDR1 SGHRS and CDR2 YFSETQ.